Below are 21 T cell receptor beta chains sequenced from a single sample in a study of a mutant IDH1 vaccine in newly diagnosed glioma. The protocol was immunoSEQ multiplex PCR, while the TCRdb copy is restricted to in-frame clones and leaves out a portion. The sample holds about 56,000 clones, around 75% seen once. Their antigens are not known. Time point: week 47, end of study. Each dose of the vaccine consisted of 300 ug of mutant IDH1 20-mer peptide, with topical imiquimod. Sequenced here: PBMCs, sampled from a glioma patient whose treatment included an IDH1 peptide vaccine. The receptor source for this set is a man over 45 with glioma.

This clone was seen a few times. This sequence joins TRBV30 and TRBJ1-1, with a weak D call TRBD1 (5 bases). Trimming took 0 bases from V and 7 from J, leaving 15 bases between them. CDR1 and CDR2 from the germline V gene are GTSNPN and SVGIG (reference sequence). The CDR3 sequence is 14 residues long. The CDR3 coding sequence is TGTGCCTGGAGTGTAATTGGGGCAGGCGGTGAAGCTTTCTTT. Its protein product is CAWSVIGAGGEAFF.

This sequence joins TRBV2 and TRBJ1-5; 9 positions agree with TRBD1. Germline loops: CDR1 SNHLY, CDR2 FYNNEI. Trimming cost V 4 bases and J 7 bases; bases outside gene matches: 8. The CDR3 spans 15 residues. CDR3 protein: CASSATGGARQPQHF. CDR3 DNA: TGTGCCAGCAGTGCAACAGGGGGCGCGAGACAGCCCCAGCATTTT. The complete variable domain, with remaining parts taken from reference TRBV2 and TRBJ1-5, reads EPEVTQTPSHQVTQMGQEVILRCVPISNHLYFYWYRQILGQKVEFLVSFYNNEISEKSEIFDDQFSVERPDGSNFTLKIRSTKLEDSAMYFCASSATGGARQPQHFGDGTRLSIL.

This clone is deemed medium-sized. The rearrangement links TRBV30 to TRBJ1-1; no clear D. The CDR3 length is 11 residues. Germline values: CDR1 GTSNPN, CDR2 SVGIG (reference sequence). The germline V and J ends were trimmed by 2 bases and 3 bases, with 4 bases remaining between them. CDR3: CAWSYDTEAFF. In DNA, the CDR3 is TGTGCCTGGAGTTACGACACTGAAGCTTTCTTT.

The gene calls are TRBV5-1 and TRBJ1-1; TRBD1 aligns across 11 bases. The V and J ends lost 4 bases and 4 bases, in that order; junction bases with no gene match: 6. The germline gives CDR1 SGHRS, CDR2 YFSETQ. There are 15 residues in the CDR3. The CDR3 spells CASSPPGTGGTEAFF. CDR3 bases: TGCGCCAGCAGCCCACCCGGGACAGGGGGCACTGAAGCTTTCTTT.

The rearrangement links TRBV6-1 to TRBJ1-5; weak D call: TRBD1 (5 bases). Germline CDR1 MNHNS, CDR2 SASEGT. The ends were cut back, 7 bases at V and 5 bases at J, with 18 bases in the middle. This CDR3 contains 15 residues. The CDR3 loop reads CASTNPGGLDQPQHF. CDR3 sequence (DNA): TGTGCCAGCACAAACCCCGGGGGATTAGATCAGCCCCAGCATTTT.

J is TRBJ1-2 and V is TRBV5-4, with 7 bases matching TRBD1. Germline V lookup: CDR1 SGHNT, CDR2 YYREEE (reference sequence). This CDR3 contains 15 residues. The ends lost 4 bases at V and 1 base at J; junction bases unmatched: 7. For the CDR3, the DNA is TGTGCCAGCAGCAGGGACAGTCGGCGTAACTATGGCTACACCTTC. Protein product: CASSRDSRRNYGYTF.

This clone was counted a few times. The chain has TRBV19 and TRBJ2-1; 9 bases match TRBD2. Germline CDR1 LNHDA, CDR2 SQIVND (reference sequence). Losses at the gene ends were 5 bases for V and 6 bases for J; bases not matched to a gene: 11. CDR3 length equals 16 residues. The CDR3 protein is CASSDFESGGPNEQFF. CDR3 sequence (DNA): TGTGCCAGTAGTGATTTTGAGAGCGGGGGGCCCAATGAGCAGTTCTTC.

This clone was detected once. The chain employs TRBV5-4 and TRBJ2-3; maybe TRBD1 (5 bases). This CDR3 has 16 residues. Per the germline V gene, CDR1 is SGHNT and CDR2 is YYREEE (reference sequence). Trimming shortened V by 0 bases and J by 0 bases, and 11 bases separated the two germline ends. For the CDR3, the DNA is TGTGCCAGCAGCTTGGAAGCAGGGTCTAGCACAGATACGCAGTATTTT. Its translation: CASSLEAGSSTDTQYF.

Turning to this clone: The junction differs from germline at one of its ends, possibly a read error. The chain is built from TRBV5-1 and TRBJ2-6; D perhaps matches TRBD1 (5 bases). The CDR3 is 16 residues long. From germline, CDR1 is SGHRS and CDR2 YFSETQ. The CDR3 DNA is TGCGCCAGCAGCTTGGGCTCTGTCTCTGGGGCCAACGTCCTGGCTTTC. This sequence encodes CASSLGSVSGANVLAF.

This clone was counted only a few times. The rearrangement joins TRBV28 to TRBJ2-1, with 7 bases fitting TRBD1. CDR3 length: 16 residues. Looked up from germline, CDR1 is MDHEN and CDR2 is SYDVKM. With V trimmed by 6 bases and J by 0 bases, 8 bases remained unmatched. CDR3 protein: CASSSTGESSYNEQFF. In DNA, the CDR3 is TGTGCCAGCAGCTCCACAGGGGAGAGCTCCTACAATGAGCAGTTCTTC.

This rearrangement joins TRBV4-1 to TRBJ1-4, with 9 bases matching TRBD1. This CDR3 spans 18 amino acids. J gave up 7 bases and V 4 bases, and 16 bases lay outside the gene matches. Germline V CDR1 and CDR2: MGHRA, YSYEKL. CDR3 protein: CASSPMRTGVGIGEKLFF. As DNA, the CDR3 is TGCGCCAGCAGCCCCATGAGGACAGGGGTAGGGATCGGTGAAAAACTGTTTTTT.

V is TRBV7-2 and J is TRBJ1-4, with D maybe TRBD1 (5 bases). This CDR3 has 15 residues. V lost 1 base, J lost 4 bases, and 10 bases lay in between. From germline, CDR1 is SGHTA and CDR2 FQGNSA. CDR3 loop: CASSLVAGFNEKLFF. The CDR3 DNA is TGTGCCAGCAGCTTAGTCGCAGGGTTTAATGAAAAACTGTTTTTT.

There are a few counts of this clone. V and J are TRBV27 and TRBJ2-1, with D maybe TRBD1 (5 bases). CDR1 is MNHEY and CDR2 is SMNVEV in the germline V gene (reference sequence). Trimming pared 5 bases from V and 3 bases from J, leaving 14 bases between. The CDR3 extends over 15 amino acids. The CDR3 loop is CASSADSDSYNEQFF. CDR3 nucleotide sequence: TGTGCCAGCAGTGCCGACAGTGATAGCTACAATGAGCAGTTCTTC.

The chain carries TRBV6-1 and TRBJ1-2, with D perhaps matching TRBD1 (6 bases). This CDR3 has 15 residues. Per the germline V gene, CDR1 is MNHNS and CDR2 is SASEGT. V was trimmed by 2 bases and J by 2 bases, leaving 12 bases between them. The CDR3 spells CASSEPGVGNYGYTF. DNA for the CDR3: TGTGCCAGCAGTGAACCAGGGGTTGGGAACTATGGCTACACCTTC.

This clone was found once. The chain employs TRBV20-1 and TRBJ2-2; D remains unclear. Germline values: CDR1 DFQATT, CDR2 SNEGSKA (reference sequence). V lost 5 bases, J lost 4 bases, and 5 bases lay in between. The CDR3 runs 11 residues. The CDR3 sequence: CSAGSTGELFF. The CDR3 DNA reads as TGCAGTGCTGGCTCCACCGGGGAGCTGTTTTTT.

The chain uses TRBV27 and TRBJ1-1; no reliable D call. Germline assignment: CDR1 MNHEY and CDR2 SMNVEV (reference sequence). V lost 4 bases and J 1 base, leaving 7 bases between the germline ends. This CDR3 contains 13 residues. The CDR3 is CASSWRPNTEAFF. The CDR3 coding sequence is TGTGCCAGCAGTTGGCGACCGAACACTGAAGCTTTCTTT.

A remark on this clone: Other DNA sequences from this sample encode an identical CDR3 as well. The chain carries TRBV2 and TRBJ1-5; D is ambiguous. Trimming shortened V by 5 bases and J by 0 bases, and 5 bases separated the two germline ends. CDR1 SNHLY and CDR2 FYNNEI come from the germline V gene. This CDR3 has 13 residues. The CDR3 sequence is CASSLDSNQPQHF. The CDR3 nucleotides read TGTGCCAGCAGTCTGGATAGCAATCAGCCCCAGCATTTT.

The chain joins TRBV27 to TRBJ2-7, with a possible D match to TRBD1 (5 bases). This CDR3 comprises 15 residues. CDR1 is MNHEY, CDR2 SMNVEV, per germline (reference sequence). The V end lost 3 bases, the J end lost 9 bases, and 21 bases lay between the germline ends. CDR3 in amino acids: CASSFLPKGGALQYF. DNA for the CDR3: TGTGCCAGCAGTTTCCTTCCCAAAGGTGGGGCCTTGCAGTACTTC.

The chain employs TRBV6-5 and TRBJ2-5; 9 bases agree with TRBD1. The CDR3 consists of 15 residues. CDR1 and CDR2 (germline): MNHEY, SVGAGI. Losses at the gene ends were 6 bases for V and 0 bases for J; bases not matched to a gene: 5. The CDR3 DNA sequence: TGTGCCAGCAGGGCCGGGACAGGGTACCAAGAGACCCAGTACTTC. Residues: CASRAGTGYQETQYF.

The CDR3 sequence: CASSHGTSGNEQYF. CDR3 nucleotide sequence: TGTGCCAGCAGTCACGGGACTAGTGGTAACGAGCAGTACTTC. The chain joins TRBV5-4 to TRBJ2-7, with 8 bases fitting TRBD2. This CDR3 has 14 amino acids. V was pared by 5 bases and J by 5 bases, with 9 bases of the junction left unmatched. Germline V gene lookup returns CDR1 SGHNT and CDR2 YYREEE (reference sequence). Full variable domain (outside the CDR3, taken from reference TRBV5-4 and TRBJ2-7): ETGVTQSPTHLIKTRGQQVTLRCSSQSGHNTVSWYQQALGQGPQFIFQYYREEENGRGNFPPRFSGLQFPNYSSELNVNALELDDSALYLCASSHGTSGNEQYFGPGTRLTVT.

The chain couples TRBV29-1 to TRBJ1-1; D not resolved. V lost 4 bases, J lost 3 bases, and 9 bases lay in between. The CDR3 loop spans 12 amino acids. CDR1 and CDR2 (germline): SQVTM, ANQGSEA. The CDR3 spells CSVGASYTEAFF. In DNA form, the CDR3 reads TGCAGCGTTGGGGCCTCCTACACTGAAGCTTTCTTT.